A selection of T cell receptor beta chains follows, all from one sample in a study of cytomegalovirus exposure and HLA in healthy donors. Only in-frame clones appear in the TCRdb table, and some are missing; sequencing was by immunoSEQ multiplex PCR. This table holds about 120,000 clones, about 81% found once. Sequenced sample: PBMCs. These TCRs come from a man aged 35-49 years in good health and CMV-seronegative. CDR3s include the opening cysteine and the closing phenylalanine or tryptophan. The D gene is left open where the match is weak. Clone size appears in some rows only: once, few, many, or a class for an expanded clone.

V	J	size	D	CDR3	DNA
TRBV30	TRBJ1-6	few	NA	CAWIPAGMGHNSPLHF	TGTGCCTGGATTCCGGCTGGAATGGGGCACAATTCACCCCTCCACTTT
TRBV19	TRBJ2-1	NA	NA	CASSTLPGREQFF	TGTGCCAGTAGTACCCTTCCGGGGAGGGAGCAGTTCTTC
TRBV7-2	TRBJ1-5	NA	TRBD1	CASRLTGTVNQPQHF	TGTGCCAGCAGGCTAACCGGGACAGTCAATCAGCCCCAGCATTTT
TRBV19	TRBJ2-3	once	TRBD2	CASKTSGSTDTQYF	TGTGCCAGTAAAACTAGCGGGAGCACAGATACGCAGTATTTT
TRBV5-1	TRBJ2-7	NA	NA	CASSLAGRGREQYF	TGCGCCAGCAGCTTGGCCGGGAGAGGACGGGAGCAGTACTTC
TRBV6-5	TRBJ2-7	few	TRBD2	CASRRGTQNEQYF	TGTGCCAGCAGGCGGGGGACGCAAAACGAGCAGTACTTC
TRBV5-8	TRBJ2-5	NA	TRBD1	CASSSGQGARSGETQYF	TGTGCCAGCAGCTCCGGACAGGGGGCGAGGTCGGGGGAGACCCAGTACTTC
TRBV9	TRBJ1-1	NA	NA	CASSVLRENTEAFF	TGTGCCAGCAGCGTACTCAGGGAGAACACTGAAGCTTTCTTT
TRBV6-5	TRBJ1-2	NA	NA	CASSYIQGGGYTF	TGTGCCAGCAGTTACATCCAGGGCGGCGGCTACACCTTC
TRBV4-2	TRBJ2-2	NA	TRBD2	CASSQGGTSGNTGELFF	TGTGCCAGCAGCCAAGGGGGGACTAGCGGGAACACCGGGGAGCTGTTTTTT
TRBV29-1	TRBJ2-5	NA	TRBD1	CSVKSGTGQETQYF	TGCAGCGTTAAATCAGGGACAGGACAAGAGACCCAGTACTTC
TRBV28	TRBJ2-3	NA	NA	CASATSTDTQYF	TGTGCCAGCGCGACTAGCACAGATACGCAGTATTTT
TRBV9	TRBJ1-5	NA	NA	CASSPNPGLGQPQHF	TGTGCCAGCAGTCCAAATCCAGGGTTGGGGCAGCCCCAGCATTTT
TRBV30	TRBJ1-1	NA	TRBD1	CAWSPRTGAETFF	TGTGCCTGGAGTCCTAGGACAGGCGCCGAGACTTTCTTT
TRBV28	TRBJ2-5	few	NA	CASSPGPEGGLEETQYF	TGTGCCAGCAGTCCAGGACCTGAGGGCGGGTTAGAAGAGACCCAGTACTTC
TRBV9	TRBJ2-3	NA	NA	CASSVGIDTQYF	TGTGCCAGCAGCGTAGGTATAGATACGCAGTATTTT
TRBV2	TRBJ1-4	NA	TRBD1	CASNTGTVNEKLFF	TGTGCCAGCAACACCGGGACAGTTAATGAAAAACTGTTTTTT
TRBV9	TRBJ1-2	NA	TRBD1	CASSALDRGARPNYGYTF	TGTGCCAGCAGCGCCCTAGACAGGGGGGCTCGCCCTAACTATGGCTACACCTTC
TRBV6-7	TRBJ2-2	NA	NA	CASSYSPGALTGELFF	TGTGCCAGCAGTTACTCACCCGGTGCCCTAACCGGGGAGCTGTTTTTT
TRBV18	TRBJ1-1	NA	NA	CASSPHRDTEAFF	TGTGCCAGCTCACCACACAGGGACACTGAAGCTTTCTTT
TRBV6-5	TRBJ2-3	NA	TRBD1	CASSSGTGGADTQYF	TGTGCCAGCAGCTCCGGGACAGGGGGTGCAGATACGCAGTATTTT
TRBV5-4	TRBJ2-1	NA	TRBD1	CASSLGGTGIYNEQFF	TGTGCCAGCAGCTTGGGGGGGACAGGGATCTACAATGAGCAGTTCTTC
TRBV5-1	TRBJ2-1	once	NA	CASSLSGEGPYNEQFF	TGCGCCAGCAGCTTGTCCGGGGAAGGTCCCTACAATGAGCAGTTCTTC
TRBV9	TRBJ1-6	NA	NA	CASSSSTDSYNSPLHF	TGTGCCAGCAGCTCGTCGACAGACTCCTATAATTCACCCCTCCACTTT
TRBV6-1	TRBJ2-6	NA	NA	CASSERNSGANGLTF	TGTGCCAGCAGTGAGAGGAACTCTGGGGCCAACGGCCTGACTTTC
TRBV6-1	TRBJ1-2	NA	NA	CASSEMGHREGGYTF	TGTGCCAGCAGTGAAATGGGGCACAGGGAGGGGGGCTACACCTTC
TRBV5-1	TRBJ2-1	NA	TRBD2	CASSPIAGGPHNEQFF	TGCGCCAGCAGCCCCATAGCGGGAGGGCCTCACAATGAGCAGTTCTTC
TRBV29-1	TRBJ2-1	NA	TRBD2	CSATTSGDYNEQFF	TGCAGCGCCACCACTAGCGGGGACTACAATGAGCAGTTCTTC
TRBV5-5	TRBJ1-5	NA	NA	CASSLAAAGWGNQPQHF	TGTGCCAGCAGCTTGGCGGCCGCGGGCTGGGGCAATCAGCCCCAGCATTTT
TRBV6-6	TRBJ1-5	NA	NA	CASSKTDSNQPQHF	TGTGCCAGCAGTAAGACAGATAGCAATCAGCCCCAGCATTTT
TRBV6-1	TRBJ1-5	NA	NA	CASSEVYYQPQHF	TGTGCCAGCAGTGAGGTCTACTATCAGCCCCAGCATTTT
TRBV27	TRBJ1-2	NA	NA	CASSFQPERQGYTF	TGTGCCAGCAGTTTCCAACCCGAGAGACAGGGCTACACCTTC
TRBV19	TRBJ2-3	once	TRBD2	CASGETGGGGAQYF	TGTGCCAGTGGGGAGACTGGCGGGGGTGGGGCGCAGTATTTT
TRBV2	TRBJ1-4	NA	TRBD1	CASLDRVKEKLFF	TGTGCCAGCCTGGACAGGGTTAAAGAAAAACTGTTTTTT
TRBV11-3	TRBJ2-7	NA	NA	CASTSDGDYYEQYF	TGTGCCAGCACCTCCGACGGGGATTACTACGAGCAGTACTTC
TRBV7-9	TRBJ1-2	NA	NA	CASSFDESGMTASHGYTF	TGTGCCAGCAGCTTTGACGAGTCAGGGATGACAGCCTCCCATGGCTACACCTTC
TRBV19	TRBJ1-5	NA	NA	CASKEDSYQPQHF	TGTGCCAGTAAAGAGGACAGCTACCAGCCCCAGCATTTT
TRBV5-6	TRBJ2-5	NA	TRBD2	CASSWGGLGSRVRETQYF	TGTGCCAGCAGCTGGGGGGGTCTGGGGTCCAGGGTAAGGGAGACCCAGTACTTC
TRBV5-1	TRBJ2-2	NA	TRBD1	CASSFGQGGGELFF	TGCGCCAGCAGCTTCGGACAGGGCGGCGGGGAGCTGTTTTTT
TRBV5-4	TRBJ1-1	NA	TRBD1	CASSTDRGRLGTEAFF	TGTGCCAGCAGCACAGACAGGGGTCGATTGGGGACTGAAGCTTTCTTT
TRBV16	TRBJ1-1	NA	NA	CASSQITTGTEAFF	TGTGCCAGCAGCCAGATTACGACGGGCACTGAAGCTTTCTTT
TRBV6-5	TRBJ2-7	NA	NA	CASSYGPTYEQYF	TGTGCCAGCAGTTACGGGCCAACCTACGAGCAGTACTTC
TRBV28	TRBJ2-1	few	TRBD2	CASSLGGTSVYNEQFF	TGTGCCAGCAGTTTAGGGGGGACTAGCGTATACAATGAGCAGTTCTTC
TRBV2	TRBJ2-6	NA	NA	CASKAVSGANVLTF	TGTGCCAGCAAGGCGGTATCTGGGGCCAACGTCCTGACTTTC
TRBV6-6	TRBJ2-7	NA	NA	CASRSSYEQYF	TGTGCCAGCAGGAGCTCCTACGAGCAGTACTTC
TRBV7-8	TRBJ1-2	once	NA	CASSLGGPDSPTGYTF	TGTGCCAGCAGCTTAGGAGGGCCGGACAGCCCGACGGGCTACACCTTC